The TCR beta chain described here comes from a study of T cell repertoires in cytomegalovirus infection. Study-level background: Matching HLA type and CMV infection were both indicated by public TCR beta signatures. Study-wide points: CMV carriers with the relevant HLA were identified by cumulative public TCR beta family frequency. Clonotype analysis showed dominance of the ex vivo response by HLA-C-restricted CMV-specific TCR beta clonotypes.

TCRdb ran MiXCR on the reads and lists one entry per CDR3 protein. The sample shows just under 550,000 distinct CDR3 sequences, approximately 25% of them seen only once. Germline CDR1 and CDR2: SGHTA and FQGNSA. After removal of 1 base from V and 2 bases from J, the junction contained 3 bases not matched to a gene. There are 15 residues in the CDR3. This clonotype was recorded once. Its specificity is unknown. The receptor was isolated from a human donor in good health (CMV status not recorded). Some clones in this sample may be carry-over from other donors' samples. V usage is TRBV7-2 and J usage is TRBJ2-7; TRBD2 matches 9 bases. Material for sequencing was PBMCs. This CDR3 is CASSLVSSGTYEQYF. Here the CDR3 DNA reads TGTGCCAGCAGCTTAGTTTCTAGCGGGACCTACGAGCAGTACTTC.